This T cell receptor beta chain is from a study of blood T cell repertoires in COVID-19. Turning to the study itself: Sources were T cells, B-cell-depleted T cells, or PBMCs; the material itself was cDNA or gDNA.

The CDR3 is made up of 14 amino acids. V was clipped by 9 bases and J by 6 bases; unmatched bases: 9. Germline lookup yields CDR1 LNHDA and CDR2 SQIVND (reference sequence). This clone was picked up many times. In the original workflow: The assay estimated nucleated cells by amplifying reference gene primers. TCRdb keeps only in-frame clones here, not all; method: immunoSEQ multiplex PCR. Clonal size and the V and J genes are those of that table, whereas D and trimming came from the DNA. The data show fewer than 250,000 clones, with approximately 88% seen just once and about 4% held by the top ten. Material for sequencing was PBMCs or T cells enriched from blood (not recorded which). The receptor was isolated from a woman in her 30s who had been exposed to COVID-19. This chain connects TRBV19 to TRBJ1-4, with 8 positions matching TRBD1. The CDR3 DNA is TGTGCCAGCTTTGACAGGGGAGGAGATGAAAAACTGTTTTTT. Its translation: CASFDRGGDEKLFF.